The 26 T cell receptor beta chains reported below all come from one sample, sequenced in a study of OX40 agonist ivuxolimab in advanced cancers. Clones were read by immunoSEQ multiplex PCR, and TCRdb kept only the in-frame ones, dropping some. The sample carries roughly 41,000 clones, approximately 91% recorded once. The sample was CD4+ or CD8+ T cells sorted from blood, taken in a trial of the OX40 agonist ivuxolimab. The receptor source for this set is an adult with an advanced solid tumor such as melanoma, head and neck, liver or kidney cancer.

The chain combines TRBV27 with TRBJ1-1; D not resolved. CDR1 is MNHEY, CDR2 SMNVEV, per germline (reference sequence). V was cut by 4 bases and J by 0 bases, with 6 bases left in between. CDR3 length: 13 amino acids. In nucleotides, the CDR3 is TGTGCCAGCAGTTGGGCGGTGAACACTGAAGCTTTCTTT. Amino acids: CASSWAVNTEAFF.

The chain carries TRBV2 and TRBJ1-4; 7 bases map to TRBD1. J was trimmed by 11 bases and V by 7 bases; bases with no gene match: 28. CDR3 length: 19 residues. Germline V lookup: CDR1 SNHLY, CDR2 FYNNEI. DNA for the CDR3: TGTGCCAGCACAACGCTAGGGGGCATTCTCAGCGGATTCCCTGGGAAACTGTTTTTT. Residues: CASTTLGGILSGFPGKLFF. Full variable domain (rest looked up from reference TRBV2 and TRBJ1-4): EPEVTQTPSHQVTQMGQEVILRCVPISNHLYFYWYRQILGQKVEFLVSFYNNEISEKSEIFDDQFSVERPDGSNFTLKIRSTKLEDSAMYFCASTTLGGILSGFPGKLFFGSGTQLSVL.

The chain joins TRBV4-1 to TRBJ2-7, with 10 bases fitting TRBD2. The CDR3 runs 15 residues. Germline V gene sequence: CDR1 MGHRA, CDR2 YSYEKL. The trim removed 2 bases at V and 3 bases at J, leaving 4 bases unmatched. CDR3: CASSQLAGDLYEQYF. CDR3 sequence (DNA): TGCGCCAGCAGCCAACTAGCGGGGGACCTCTACGAGCAGTACTTC.

The rearrangement joins TRBV5-8 to TRBJ1-4; no clear D. Germline V CDR1 and CDR2: SGHTS, YDEGEE. The CDR3 sequence is 15 residues long. Trimming removed 5 bases from V and 6 bases from J, with 17 bases in between. CDR3 in amino acids: CASRGIELVHEKLFF. CDR3 nucleotide sequence: TGTGCCAGCAGGGGGATCGAACTCGTCCATGAAAAACTGTTTTTT.

The chain uses TRBV28 and TRBJ1-2; TRBD1 might be the D (5 bases). Trimming cost V 5 bases and J 8 bases, with 24 bases left between them. CDR3 length: 16 residues. Germline loops: CDR1 MDHEN, CDR2 SYDVKM. The CDR3: CASSPALRTLGSGYTF. The CDR3 DNA is TGTGCCAGCAGTCCCGCACTCCGGACACTGGGATCCGGCTACACCTTC.

The gene calls are TRBV27 and TRBJ2-3, with D hard to call. Germline loops: CDR1 MNHEY, CDR2 SMNVEV (reference sequence). CDR3 length equals 13 residues. V lost 5 bases, J lost 6 bases, and 12 bases lay in between. The CDR3 region is CASSRASSDTQYF. In DNA form, the CDR3 reads TGTGCCAGCAGTCGAGCAAGCAGCGATACGCAGTATTTT.

The chain is built from TRBV6-1 and TRBJ2-1, with 15 bases that match TRBD2. Trimming at V came to 1 base and at J to 0 bases, leaving 4 bases not matched to a gene. CDR1 is MNHNS and CDR2 is SASEGT in the germline V gene. CDR3 length: 19 amino acids. The DNA of the CDR3 is TGTGCCAGCAGTGAAGTGGGGACTAGCGGGGGGACCTCCTACAATGAGCAGTTCTTC. Protein: CASSEVGTSGGTSYNEQFF.

V gene TRBV5-6 combines with J gene TRBJ2-1; D gene unclear. V lost 4 bases to trimming and J lost 9 bases, with 11 bases between them. CDR3 length: 12 amino acids. Germline CDR1 is SGHDT and CDR2 is YYEEEE. CDR3 nucleotide sequence: TGTGCCAGCAGCCTGCCCTCCCGTGAGCAGTTCTTC. Its protein is CASSLPSREQFF.

This clone has just one count. This CDR3 is CASSVGGQGYHEQYF. The CDR3 DNA follows: TGTGCCAGCAGCGTTGGGGGACAGGGTTACCACGAGCAGTACTTC. The rearrangement joins TRBV9 to TRBJ2-7, with 9 bases aligning to TRBD1. Trimming at V came to 2 bases and at J to 5 bases, leaving 8 bases not matched to a gene. Germline CDR1 SGDLS, CDR2 YYNGEE. The CDR3 is 15 residues long.

A single count supports this clone. V and J are TRBV5-1 and TRBJ1-1; D is unresolved. Germline-derived CDR1 and CDR2 are SGHRS and YFSETQ. The CDR3 covers 16 residues. Trimming left V 0 bases short and J 3 bases short, with 15 bases between. The CDR3 DNA is TGCGCCAGCAGCTTGGACCTCCGGATGGTCGACACTGAAGCTTTCTTT. This encodes CASSLDLRMVDTEAFF.

The chain links TRBV9 to TRBJ2-3; 14 nucleotides match TRBD2. The CDR3 is 16 amino acids. Germline-derived CDR1 and CDR2 are SGDLS and YYNGEE. Unmatched junction bases numbered 6, after V lost 3 bases and J lost 6 bases. Here the CDR3 DNA reads TGTGCCAGCAGCGCGGGGACTAGCGGGAGTGCGGATACGCAGTATTTT. Translated, it gives CASSAGTSGSADTQYF.

V usage is TRBV27 and J usage is TRBJ1-1; weak D call: TRBD1 (6 bases). The CDR3 has 14 residues. Between the trimmed V and J ends, which lost 3 bases and 1 base, there was a span of 9 bases. Germline V gene lookup returns CDR1 MNHEY and CDR2 SMNVEV (reference sequence). The CDR3 loop reads CASSFRGGNTEAFF. CDR3 DNA sequence: TGTGCCAGCAGTTTTCGAGGGGGGAACACTGAAGCTTTCTTT.

The V gene is TRBV7-9, the J gene TRBJ2-5, with D unresolved. The CDR3 covers 16 residues. Germline V gene sequence: CDR1 SEHNR, CDR2 FQNEAQ (reference sequence). Deletions cut 5 bases from V and 4 bases from J, with 20 bases between. CDR3 nucleotide sequence: TGTGCCAGCAGCCCAGGCACAGATTTCCGAGGAGAGACCCAGTACTTC. It is translated as CASSPGTDFRGETQYF. Supplemented by reference TRBV7-9 and TRBJ2-5, the full variable domain reads DTGVSQNPRHKITKRGQNVTFRCDPISEHNRLYWYRQTLGQGPEFLTYFQNEAQLEKSRLLSDRFSAERPKGSFSTLEIQRTEQGDSAMYLCASSPGTDFRGETQYFGPGTRLLVL.

This clone was counted between two and nine times. This sequence joins TRBV19 and TRBJ1-5; 7 bases map to TRBD1. Germline loops: CDR1 LNHDA, CDR2 SQIVND (reference sequence). The CDR3 totals 15 residues. The J segment lost 4 bases and the V segment lost 4 bases, leaving 7 bases of the junction unmatched. The CDR3 DNA is TGTGCCAGTAGTAGCGACAGGGAGGTTAATCAGCCCCAGCATTTT. Encoded protein: CASSSDREVNQPQHF.

The count of this clone is one. The chain carries TRBV6-1 and TRBJ2-6, with a weak D call TRBD2 (5 bases). The germline gives CDR1 MNHNS, CDR2 SASEGT. V was clipped by 4 bases and J by 3 bases, with 19 bases between them. This CDR3 comprises 18 residues. CDR3 bases: TGTGCCAGCAGTGTCCCATTCCCCGGGATCCTTGGGGCCAACGTCCTGACTTTC. This encodes CASSVPFPGILGANVLTF.

The chain carries TRBV19 and TRBJ2-1; D is uncertain. The CDR3 consists of 11 residues. Trimming removed 9 bases at V and 7 bases at J, with 10 bases between. Germline assignment: CDR1 LNHDA and CDR2 SQIVND (reference sequence). The CDR3 spells CASLWANEQFF. DNA of the CDR3: TGTGCCAGCCTCTGGGCTAATGAGCAGTTCTTC.

This clone showed up just once. This chain joins TRBV28 and TRBJ2-2; D assignment may be TRBD1 or TRBD2 (5 bases each). This CDR3 has 16 amino acids. V was cut by 5 bases and J by 8 bases, with 21 bases left in between. Germline-derived CDR1 and CDR2 are MDHEN and SYDVKM. CDR3 loop: CASSEPGPGDGGELFF. CDR3 bases: TGTGCCAGCAGTGAACCGGGACCCGGTGATGGGGGGGAGCTGTTTTTT. The full variable domain, in which reference TRBV28 and TRBJ2-2 provide the parts outside the CDR3, is DVKVTQSSRYLVKRTGEKVFLECVQDMDHENMFWYRQDPGLGLRLIYFSYDVKMKEKGDIPEGYSVSREKKERFSLILESASTNQTSMYLCASSEPGPGDGGELFFGEGSRLTVL.

The CDR3 coding sequence is TGTGCCAGTAGTGACGAGACAGGGGATGGAGAGCAGTACTTC. It encodes CASSDETGDGEQYF. The V call is TRBV19, the J call TRBJ2-7; TRBD1 agrees at 8 bases. V shed 5 bases and J 7 bases; nucleotides not matched to a gene: 10. CDR3 length: 14 amino acids. Germline CDR1 LNHDA, CDR2 SQIVND (reference sequence).

The genes are TRBV6-6 and TRBJ2-1; D is unresolved. Germline assignment: CDR1 MNHNY and CDR2 SVGAGI (reference sequence). The V gene lost 7 bases and the J gene lost 3 bases, with 4 bases spanning the gap. The CDR3 has 11 amino acids. The CDR3 reads CASTLYNEQFF. The CDR3 DNA is TGTGCCAGCACTCTCTACAATGAGCAGTTCTTC.

The chain links TRBV5-1 to TRBJ2-7; D is unclear. CDR1 is SGHRS, CDR2 YFSETQ, per germline. The CDR3 totals 14 residues. Between the trimmed V and J ends, which lost 2 bases and 2 bases, there was a span of 11 bases. In DNA, the CDR3 is TGCGCCAGCAGCTTTTTTGGGTTTGCCTACGAGCAGTACTTC. It yields the protein CASSFFGFAYEQYF.

This clone was recorded once. This chain connects TRBV2 to TRBJ1-5; D gene ambiguous. CDR1 is SNHLY and CDR2 is FYNNEI in the germline V gene. CDR3 size: 14 residues. V was pared by 1 base and J by 4 bases, with 8 bases between. CDR3 DNA sequence: TGTGCCAGCAGTGAAGGGAGTATTAATCAGCCCCAGCATTTT. Amino acids: CASSEGSINQPQHF.

The chain combines TRBV5-6 with TRBJ1-2, with D possibly being TRBD1 (5 bases). Trimming removed 0 bases from V and 8 bases from J, with 11 bases in between. The CDR3 is made up of 13 amino acids. Germline V CDR1 and CDR2: SGHDT, YYEEEE. Here the CDR3 reads CASSLGSGYGYTF. The DNA of the CDR3 is TGTGCCAGCAGCTTGGGGTCAGGGTACGGCTACACCTTC. Variable domain in full (rest from reference TRBV5-6 and TRBJ1-2): DAGVTQSPTHLIKTRGQQVTLRCSPKSGHDTVSWYQQALGQGPQFIFQYYEEEERQRGNFPDRFSGHQFPNYSSELNVNALLLGDSALYLCASSLGSGYGYTFGSGTRLTVV.

V usage is TRBV11-2 and J usage is TRBJ2-7, with 9 bases lining up with TRBD2. V lost 5 bases and J lost 3; bases outside the gene matches: 8. The CDR3 length is 15 residues. Germline values: CDR1 SGHAT, CDR2 FQNNGV. Here the CDR3 reads CASSQSASGDYEQYF. In DNA, the CDR3 is TGTGCCAGCAGCCAATCGGCTAGCGGGGACTACGAGCAGTACTTC.

The chain carries TRBV29-1 and TRBJ2-7; either TRBD1 or TRBD2 may supply D (5 bases each). Deletions cut 7 bases from V and 6 bases from J, with 19 bases between. The CDR3 length is 13 residues. Germline V gene lookup returns CDR1 SQVTM and CDR2 ANQGSEA. Here the CDR3 DNA reads TGCAGCGCCGACGGGGACCCCTTAGGCGAGCAGTACTTC. Residues: CSADGDPLGEQYF.

The chain employs TRBV7-2 and TRBJ2-2; 11 positions match TRBD2. Unmatched junction bases numbered 1, after V lost 0 bases and J lost 7 bases. The CDR3 spans 15 residues. The germline gives CDR1 SGHTA, CDR2 FQGNSA. The CDR3 DNA follows: TGTGCCAGCAGCTTAGCGGGGACTAGCGGCGGGGAGCTGTTTTTT. It encodes CASSLAGTSGGELFF.

In this sample, this clone turned up once. V and J are TRBV27 and TRBJ2-3; possibly TRBD1 for D (5 bases). V lost 6 bases to trimming and J lost 4 bases, with 11 bases between them. The CDR3 is made up of 13 amino acids. Germline CDR1 is MNHEY and CDR2 is SMNVEV (reference sequence). Here the CDR3 reads CASSPVGADTQYF. For the CDR3, the DNA is TGTGCCAGCAGCCCGGTAGGGGCAGATACGCAGTATTTT.